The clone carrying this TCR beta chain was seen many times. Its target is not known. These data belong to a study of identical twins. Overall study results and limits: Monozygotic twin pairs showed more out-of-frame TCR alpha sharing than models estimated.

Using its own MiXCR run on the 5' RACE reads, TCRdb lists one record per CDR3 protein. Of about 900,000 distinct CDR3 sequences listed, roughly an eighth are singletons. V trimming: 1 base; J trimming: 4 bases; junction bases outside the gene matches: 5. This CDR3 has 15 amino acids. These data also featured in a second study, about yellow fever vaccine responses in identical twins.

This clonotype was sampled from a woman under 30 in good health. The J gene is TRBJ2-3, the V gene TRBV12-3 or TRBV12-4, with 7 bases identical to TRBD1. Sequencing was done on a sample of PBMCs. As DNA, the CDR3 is TGTGCCAGCAGTTTAGGACAGGGCAAGGCAGATACGCAGTATTTT. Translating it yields CASSLGQGKADTQYF.